Sequencing of this T cell receptor (beta chain) was carried out in a study of T cells after yellow fever vaccination. Study findings and constraints: Most clones from primary vaccination were detected again post-booster (roughly 96% CD4, around 88% CD8). Weaker overall, the secondary response nonetheless peaked faster (day 5 versus 15).

The 5'RACE template-switching step produced TCR cDNA and added a universal primer site and UMIs. TCRdb itself ran the 5' RACE reads through MiXCR, one entry per CDR3 protein. The table includes under 550,000 distinct CDR3 sequences, 21% detected once. Deletions cut 6 bases from V and 8 bases from J, with 15 bases between. CDR3 length equals 12 residues. The germline CDR1 and CDR2 sequences are DFQATT and SNEGSKA (reference sequence). This clonotype has just a few counts. Its antigen is currently unknown. The source was PBMCs, collected about 20 days after the first yellow fever vaccination. The source is a man between 18 and 29 years old who received the YFV17D yellow fever vaccine. The chain combines TRBV20-1 with TRBJ2-3; D ambiguous. CDR3 nucleotide sequence: TGCAGTGCCAAAAGGGTCCCCCGTACGCAGTATTTT. Its translation: CSAKRVPRTQYF.